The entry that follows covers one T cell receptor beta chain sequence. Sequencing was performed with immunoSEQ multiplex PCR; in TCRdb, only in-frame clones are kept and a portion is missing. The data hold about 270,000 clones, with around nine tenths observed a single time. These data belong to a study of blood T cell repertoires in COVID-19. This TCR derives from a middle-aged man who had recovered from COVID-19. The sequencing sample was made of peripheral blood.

In DNA, the CDR3 is TGTGCCATCAGTGAGGCGATACGCGGGGCGCCGAACACTGAAGCTTTCTTT. Amino acids: CAISEAIRGAPNTEAFF. The V gene is TRBV10-3, the J gene TRBJ1-1, with D possibly matching TRBD1 (5 bases). V gave up 2 bases and J gave up 1 base, with 17 bases separating them. CDR3 length: 17 residues. Germline assignment: CDR1 ENHRY and CDR2 SYGVKD.